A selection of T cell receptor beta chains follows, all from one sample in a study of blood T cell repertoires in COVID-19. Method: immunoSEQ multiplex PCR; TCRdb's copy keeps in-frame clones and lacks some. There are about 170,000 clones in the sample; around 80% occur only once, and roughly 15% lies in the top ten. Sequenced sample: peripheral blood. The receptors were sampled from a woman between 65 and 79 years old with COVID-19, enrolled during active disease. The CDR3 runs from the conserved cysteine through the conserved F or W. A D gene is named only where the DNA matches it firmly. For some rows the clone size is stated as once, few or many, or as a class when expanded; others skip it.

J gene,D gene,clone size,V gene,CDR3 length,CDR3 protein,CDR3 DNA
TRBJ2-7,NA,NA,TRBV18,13,CASSPRGPYEQYF,TGTGCCAGCTCACCCAGGGGACCCTACGAGCAGTACTTC
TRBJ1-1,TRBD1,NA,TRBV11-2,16,CASSLARALGQREAFF,TGTGCCAGCAGCTTAGCCAGAGCCTTGGGACAGCGTGAAGCTTTCTTT
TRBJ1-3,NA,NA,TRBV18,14,CASSPENSGNTIYF,TGTGCCAGCTCACCGGAGAACTCTGGAAACACCATATATTTT
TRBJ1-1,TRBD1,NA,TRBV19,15,CASSMRTGRNTEAFF,TGTGCCAGTAGTATGAGGACAGGGCGGAACACTGAAGCTTTCTTT
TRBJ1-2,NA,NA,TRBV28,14,CAIGNRPPLYGYTF,TGTGCCATCGGTAACAGGCCCCCGCTCTATGGCTACACCTTC
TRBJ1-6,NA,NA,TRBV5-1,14,CASSLAGQPSPLHF,TGCGCCAGCAGCTTGGCAGGGCAGCCTTCACCCCTCCACTTT
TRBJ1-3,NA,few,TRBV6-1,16,CASSGGRASSGNTIYF,TGTGCCAGCAGTGGGGGCAGGGCCTCTTCTGGAAACACCATATATTTT
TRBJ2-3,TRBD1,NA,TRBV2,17,CASSVGDRGRWTDTQYF,TGTGCCAGCAGTGTAGGGGACAGGGGGCGATGGACAGATACGCAGTATTTT
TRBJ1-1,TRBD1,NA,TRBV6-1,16,CASSEQPTGGYTEAFF,TGTGCCAGCAGTGAACAGCCGACAGGGGGTTACACTGAAGCTTTCTTT
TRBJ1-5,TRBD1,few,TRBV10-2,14,CASCGTAINQPQHF,TGCGCCAGCTGCGGGACAGCGATCAATCAGCCCCAGCATTTT
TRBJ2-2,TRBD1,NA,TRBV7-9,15,CASSFGTGETGELFF,TGTGCCAGCAGCTTTGGGACAGGGGAAACCGGGGAGCTGTTTTTT
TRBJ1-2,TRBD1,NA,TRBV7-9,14,CASSLPGQGYGYTF,TGTGCCAGCAGCCTCCCGGGACAGGGCTATGGCTACACCTTC
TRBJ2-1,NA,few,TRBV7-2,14,CASSPRNSQNEQFF,TGTGCCAGCAGCCCCCGCAACAGTCAAAATGAGCAGTTCTTC
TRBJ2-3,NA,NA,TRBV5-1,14,CASSLGQPTDTQYF,TGCGCCAGCAGCTTAGGACAGCCCACAGATACGCAGTATTTT
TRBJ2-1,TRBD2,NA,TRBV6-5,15,CASSSPGLAHNEQFF,TGTGCCAGCAGTTCACCGGGACTAGCCCACAATGAGCAGTTCTTC
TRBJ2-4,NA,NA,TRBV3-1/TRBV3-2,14,CASSPPRGENIQYF,TGTGCCAGCAGCCCTCCTAGAGGAGAAAACATTCAGTACTTC
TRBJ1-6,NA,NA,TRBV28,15,CASKSGTYNNLPLHF,TGTGCCAGCAAGAGCGGGACCTACAATAATTTACCCCTCCACTTT
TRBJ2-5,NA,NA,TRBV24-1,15,CATSDAGTFQETQYF,TGTGCCACCAGTGACGCAGGGACATTCCAAGAGACCCAGTACTTC
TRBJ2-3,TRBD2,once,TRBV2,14,CASTLLAGGGTQYF,TGTGCCAGCACTCTACTAGCGGGTGGGGGTACGCAGTATTTT
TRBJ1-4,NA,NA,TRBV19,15,CASSGGSTANEKLFF,TGTGCCAGTAGTGGGGGGTCGACGGCTAATGAAAAACTGTTTTTT
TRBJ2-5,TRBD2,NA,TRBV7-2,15,CASSSFGTSGADQYF,TGTGCCAGCAGCTCCTTCGGGACTAGCGGGGCCGACCAGTACTTC
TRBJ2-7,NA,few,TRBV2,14,CASSEALRGGEQYF,TGTGCCAGCAGTGAAGCGCTTCGGGGAGGCGAGCAGTACTTC
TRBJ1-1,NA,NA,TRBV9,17,CASSVAGGAGLGTEAFF,TGTGCCAGCAGCGTAGCCGGAGGGGCAGGGTTGGGGACTGAAGCTTTCTTT
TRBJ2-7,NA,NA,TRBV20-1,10,CSASSDEQYF,TGCAGTGCTAGTTCTGACGAGCAGTACTTC
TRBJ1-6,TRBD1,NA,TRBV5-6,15,CASSPGTVSGAPLHF,TGTGCCAGCAGCCCGGGGACAGTTTCAGGGGCACCCCTCCACTTT
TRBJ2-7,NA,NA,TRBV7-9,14,CASSLVGQYYEQYF,TGTGCCAGCAGCTTAGTAGGACAGTATTACGAGCAGTACTTC
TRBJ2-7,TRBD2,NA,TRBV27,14,CASTPRGGGDEQYF,TGTGCCAGCACTCCACGTGGGGGAGGGGACGAGCAGTACTTC
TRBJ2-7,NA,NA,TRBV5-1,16,CASSPLLAVPSYEQYF,TGCGCCAGCAGCCCCTTATTAGCGGTTCCCTCCTACGAGCAGTACTTC
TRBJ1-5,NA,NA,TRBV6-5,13,CASKIDRAQPQHF,TGTGCCAGCAAGATTGACAGAGCGCAGCCCCAGCATTTT
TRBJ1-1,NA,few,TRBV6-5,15,CASSYSNRGLAEAFF,TGTGCCAGCAGTTACTCGAATAGGGGATTGGCTGAAGCTTTCTTT
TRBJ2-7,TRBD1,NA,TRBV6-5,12,CAIRDRAYEQYF,TGTGCCATCCGGGACAGGGCCTACGAGCAGTACTTC
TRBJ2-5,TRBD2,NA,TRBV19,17,CASSKGTSGSNWGTQYF,TGTGCCAGTAGTAAAGGGACTAGCGGATCTAATTGGGGGACCCAGTACTTC
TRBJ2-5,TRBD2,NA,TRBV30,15,CAWTTGLAEQETQYF,TGTGCCTGGACCACCGGACTAGCAGAACAAGAGACCCAGTACTTC
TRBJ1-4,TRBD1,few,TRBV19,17,CASSLGQGAKTNEKLFF,TGTGCCAGTAGTCTCGGACAGGGGGCGAAGACTAATGAAAAACTGTTTTTT
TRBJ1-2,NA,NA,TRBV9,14,CASSVEVKGYGYTF,TGTGCCAGCAGCGTAGAAGTGAAGGGGTATGGCTACACCTTC
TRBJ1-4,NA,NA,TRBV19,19,CASSIDLSTGPATNEKLFF,TGTGCCAGTAGTATAGACCTCTCCACTGGGCCTGCAACTAATGAAAAACTGTTTTTT
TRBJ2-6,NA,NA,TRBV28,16,CASSKRTGTGANVLTF,TGTGCCAGCAGCAAACGAACAGGGACTGGGGCCAACGTCCTGACTTTC
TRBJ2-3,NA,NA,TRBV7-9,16,CASSLGPDSSTDTQYF,TGTGCCAGCAGCTTAGGTCCGGACTCCAGCACAGATACGCAGTATTTT
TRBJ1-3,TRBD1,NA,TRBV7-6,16,CASSQLGTGFGNTIYF,TGTGCCAGCAGCCAGCTTGGGACAGGGTTCGGAAACACCATATATTTT
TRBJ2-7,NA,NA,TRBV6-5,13,CASRRQSYYEQYF,TGTGCCTCCCGTCGACAGTCTTACTACGAGCAGTACTTC
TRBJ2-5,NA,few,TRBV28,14,CASSLSGRGETQYF,TGTGCCAGCAGTTTATCAGGGAGGGGGGAGACCCAGTACTTC
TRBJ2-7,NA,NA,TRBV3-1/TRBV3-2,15,CASSQALLPSSEQYF,TGTGCCAGCAGCCAAGCCCTCCTCCCCTCCTCCGAGCAGTACTTC
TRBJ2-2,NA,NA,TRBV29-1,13,CSVARGITGELFF,TGCAGCGTTGCTAGGGGAATCACCGGGGAGCTGTTTTTT
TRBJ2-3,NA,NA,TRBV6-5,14,CASSRGRGIDTQYF,TGTGCCAGCAGCCGGGGGAGGGGGATAGATACGCAGTATTTT
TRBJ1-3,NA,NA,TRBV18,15,CASSPGQGSGNTIYF,TGTGCCAGCTCACCAGGGCAGGGGTCTGGAAACACCATATATTTT
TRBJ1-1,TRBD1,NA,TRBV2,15,CASTFDTGGRTEAFF,TGTGCCAGCACCTTTGATACAGGGGGGAGGACTGAAGCTTTCTTT
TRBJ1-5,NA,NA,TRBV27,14,CASSSQGSNQPQHF,TGTGCCAGCAGCTCACAGGGAAGTAATCAGCCCCAGCATTTT
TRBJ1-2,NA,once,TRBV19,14,CASIKEPSNYGYTF,TGTGCCAGTATTAAGGAGCCCTCCAACTATGGCTACACCTTC
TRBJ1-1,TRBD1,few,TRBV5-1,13,CASSPGGYTEAFF,TGCGCCAGCAGCCCAGGGGGATACACTGAAGCTTTCTTT